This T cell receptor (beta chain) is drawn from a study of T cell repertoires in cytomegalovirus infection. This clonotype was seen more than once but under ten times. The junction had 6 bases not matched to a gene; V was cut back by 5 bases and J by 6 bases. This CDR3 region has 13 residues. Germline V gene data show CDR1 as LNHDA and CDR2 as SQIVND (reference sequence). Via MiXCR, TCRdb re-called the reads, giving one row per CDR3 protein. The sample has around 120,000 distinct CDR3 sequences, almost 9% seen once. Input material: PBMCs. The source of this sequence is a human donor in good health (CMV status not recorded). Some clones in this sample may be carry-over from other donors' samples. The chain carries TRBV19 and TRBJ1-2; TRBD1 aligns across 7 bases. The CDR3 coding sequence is TGTGCCAGTAGTTCAACAGGGGACGATGGCTACACCTTC. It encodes CASSSTGDDGYTF. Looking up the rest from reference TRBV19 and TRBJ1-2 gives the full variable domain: DGGITQSPKYLFRKEGQNVTLSCEQNLNHDAMYWYRQDPGQGLRLIYYSQIVNDFQKGDIAEGYSVSREKKESFPLTVTSAQKNPTAFYLCASSSTGDDGYTFGSGTRLTVV.